The clone carrying this T cell receptor beta chain was observed a few times. Germline lookup yields CDR1 SNHLY and CDR2 FYNNEI. This CDR3 has 14 residues. V lost 2 bases, J lost 4 bases, and 11 bases lay in between. These data belong to a study of shared clonotypes between healthy human individuals. Study-wide context: The plates for each donor numbered three CD4 naive, three CD4 memory, two CD8 naive and one CD8 memory.

Profiling relied on immunoSEQ multiplex PCR, and the TCRdb table lists in-frame clones only, not all of them. The sample yields a few million clones, more than 90% seen once. This TCR came from a man younger than 35 in good health. Sequencing used naive CD4+ T cells sorted from blood. As for subset: CD45RA+ positively selected. The J gene is TRBJ1-1, the V gene TRBV2; no clear D. CDR3 nucleotide sequence: TGTGCCAGCAGTGAAACAAGTATAGGCACTGAAGCTTTCTTT. As protein: CASSETSIGTEAFF. Using reference TRBV2 and TRBJ1-1 for the parts outside the CDR3, the full variable domain is EPEVTQTPSHQVTQMGQEVILRCVPISNHLYFYWYRQILGQKVEFLVSFYNNEISEKSEIFDDQFSVERPDGSNFTLKIRSTKLEDSAMYFCASSETSIGTEAFFGQGTRLTVV.